The rows below give T cell receptor beta chains drawn from one sample of a study. MiXCR, applied by TCRdb to the 5' RACE reads, yields one record per CDR3 protein. The sample has about 10,000 distinct CDR3 sequences, around a quarter seen once; the top ten hold approximately 5%. The sequencing sample was made of naive CD4+ T cells sorted from a lymph node. These receptors were collected from a female donor with breast cancer. Both conserved end residues are part of each CDR3. The order of the fields is J gene, clone size, V gene, D gene, CDR3 DNA, CDR3 protein. A D gene is named only where the DNA matches it firmly. Size is stated for part of the rows, as once, few or many counts, or as a class when the clone is expanded.

j_gene: TRBJ1-5
abundance: medium-sized
v_gene: TRBV7-8
d_gene: .
CDR3nt: TGTGCCAGCAGCTTAGCGAGCCCTCAGGTCCTACGGGGCAATCAGCCCCAGCATTTT
CDR3aa: CASSLASPQVLRGNQPQHF

j_gene: TRBJ1-5
abundance: .
v_gene: TRBV5-1
d_gene: .
CDR3nt: TGCGCCAGCAGCCTGGGTATGGGGGGTCAGGATGCGCAGCATTTT
CDR3aa: CASSLGMGGQDAQHF

j_gene: TRBJ1-1
abundance: many
v_gene: TRBV3-1
d_gene: .
CDR3nt: TGTGCCAGCAGCCAAGATAGCATGAGGAGCGAAGCTTTCTTT
CDR3aa: CASSQDSMRSEAFF

j_gene: TRBJ2-1
abundance: .
v_gene: TRBV5-1
d_gene: .
CDR3nt: TGCGCCAGCAGCTTGGCTACCGCCCATGAGGGGCGTGGGCAGTTCTTC
CDR3aa: CASSLATAHEGRGQFF

j_gene: TRBJ2-1
abundance: many
v_gene: TRBV20-1
d_gene: .
CDR3nt: TGCAGTGCTAGATCATACGGCAATGAGCAGTTCTTC
CDR3aa: CSARSYGNEQFF

j_gene: TRBJ1-5
abundance: medium-sized
v_gene: TRBV20-1
d_gene: .
CDR3nt: TGCAGTGCTAGAGATCAGGCTTATCAGCCCCAGCATTTT
CDR3aa: CSARDQAYQPQHF

j_gene: TRBJ2-1
abundance: many
v_gene: TRBV5-1
d_gene: TRBD1
CDR3nt: TGCGCCAGCAGCCTGGGACAGATCAACAATGAGCAGTTCTTC
CDR3aa: CASSLGQINNEQFF

j_gene: TRBJ1-5
abundance: medium-sized
v_gene: TRBV20-1
d_gene: .
CDR3nt: TGCAGTGCTAGGGAAGGGGAGGACGGCAATCAGCCCCAGCATTTT
CDR3aa: CSAREGEDGNQPQHF

j_gene: TRBJ2-2
abundance: .
v_gene: TRBV6-2/TRBV6-3
d_gene: .
CDR3nt: TGTGCCAGCAGAAAACTGGGCCAGCCTTTGTCGGACACCTGGGGGCTGTTTTTT
CDR3aa: CASRKLGQPLSDTWGLFF

j_gene: TRBJ2-5
abundance: medium-sized
v_gene: TRBV6-2/TRBV6-3
d_gene: .
CDR3nt: TGTGCCAGCAGTTCCGAGGAGACCCAGTACTTC
CDR3aa: CASSSEETQYF

j_gene: TRBJ2-7
abundance: medium-sized
v_gene: TRBV19
d_gene: TRBD2
CDR3nt: TGTGCCAGTAGTATCTTCGCCCCCGCGGGAGGCTACGAGCAGTACTTC
CDR3aa: CASSIFAPAGGYEQYF

j_gene: TRBJ2-1
abundance: .
v_gene: TRBV2
d_gene: .
CDR3nt: TGTGCCATCCAAGGAGGACTTTACAATAAGCAGTTCTTC
CDR3aa: CAIQGGLYNKQFF

j_gene: TRBJ1-6
abundance: many
v_gene: TRBV5-1
d_gene: TRBD1
CDR3nt: TGCGCCAGCAGCTCCCGGGACAGGGAGAATTCACCCCTCCACTTT
CDR3aa: CASSSRDRENSPLHF

j_gene: TRBJ2-5
abundance: .
v_gene: TRBV27
d_gene: .
CDR3nt: TGTGCCAGCGGACAGCCTCGGGCCCAGTACTTC
CDR3aa: CASGQPRAQYF

j_gene: TRBJ1-1
abundance: medium-sized
v_gene: TRBV7-9
d_gene: .
CDR3nt: TGTGCCAGTGGGCGCAGGAACACTGAAGCTTTCTTT
CDR3aa: CASGRRNTEAFF

j_gene: TRBJ2-1
abundance: few
v_gene: TRBV3-1
d_gene: TRBD2
CDR3nt: TGTGCCAGCAGCCCGGGACTAGCGGGAGCGTCCTACAATGAGCAGTTCTTC
CDR3aa: CASSPGLAGASYNEQFF

j_gene: TRBJ1-1
abundance: many
v_gene: TRBV4-1
d_gene: .
CDR3nt: TGCGCCAGCGGACAAGGACCGAATAGGGCTGAAGCTTTCTTT
CDR3aa: CASGQGPNRAEAFF

j_gene: TRBJ2-3
abundance: once
v_gene: TRBV28
d_gene: .
CDR3nt: TGTGCCAGCAGTTTATTCGGGCGGTGCACAGATACGCAGTATTTC
CDR3aa: CASSLFGRCTDTQYF

j_gene: TRBJ1-6
abundance: large
v_gene: TRBV4-3
d_gene: .
CDR3nt: TGCGCCAGCAGCCAAGGCGGGGGGATCCGGGGGTTCGTTTCACCCCTCCACTTT
CDR3aa: CASSQGGGIRGFVSPLHF

j_gene: TRBJ2-2
abundance: .
v_gene: TRBV20-1
d_gene: .
CDR3nt: TGCAGTGCTAGGCAGAAAACACCGAACACCGGGGAGCTGTTTTTT
CDR3aa: CSARQKTPNTGELFF

j_gene: TRBJ2-2
abundance: .
v_gene: TRBV5-1
d_gene: TRBD1
CDR3nt: TGCGCCAGCAGCTTGGCCGGAGCTTTCGGGACAGGGGCCACCGGGGAGCTGTTTTTT
CDR3aa: CASSLAGAFGTGATGELFF

j_gene: TRBJ2-7
abundance: many
v_gene: TRBV5-1
d_gene: TRBD2
CDR3nt: TGCGCCAGCAGCTTGGTTAGCGGGAGCTCCTACGAGCAGTACTTC
CDR3aa: CASSLVSGSSYEQYF

j_gene: TRBJ2-1
abundance: .
v_gene: TRBV3-1
d_gene: TRBD1
CDR3nt: TGTGCCAGCAGCCAAAGGGGACAGGCCAATGAGCAGTTCTTC
CDR3aa: CASSQRGQANEQFF

j_gene: TRBJ2-2
abundance: medium-sized
v_gene: TRBV7-2
d_gene: TRBD1
CDR3nt: TGTGCCAGCAGAGAAACCGGGACAGGGTACACCGGGGAGCTGTTTTTT
CDR3aa: CASRETGTGYTGELFF

j_gene: TRBJ1-6
abundance: medium-sized
v_gene: TRBV25-1
d_gene: .
CDR3nt: TGTGCCAGCAGTGAATTTGCAGGGAGAGATAATTCACCCCTCCACTTT
CDR3aa: CASSEFAGRDNSPLHF

j_gene: TRBJ2-7
abundance: many
v_gene: TRBV9
d_gene: TRBD1
CDR3nt: TGTGCCAGCAGCGTAATGGGACAGGGAGCAGGCGAGCAGTACTTC
CDR3aa: CASSVMGQGAGEQYF